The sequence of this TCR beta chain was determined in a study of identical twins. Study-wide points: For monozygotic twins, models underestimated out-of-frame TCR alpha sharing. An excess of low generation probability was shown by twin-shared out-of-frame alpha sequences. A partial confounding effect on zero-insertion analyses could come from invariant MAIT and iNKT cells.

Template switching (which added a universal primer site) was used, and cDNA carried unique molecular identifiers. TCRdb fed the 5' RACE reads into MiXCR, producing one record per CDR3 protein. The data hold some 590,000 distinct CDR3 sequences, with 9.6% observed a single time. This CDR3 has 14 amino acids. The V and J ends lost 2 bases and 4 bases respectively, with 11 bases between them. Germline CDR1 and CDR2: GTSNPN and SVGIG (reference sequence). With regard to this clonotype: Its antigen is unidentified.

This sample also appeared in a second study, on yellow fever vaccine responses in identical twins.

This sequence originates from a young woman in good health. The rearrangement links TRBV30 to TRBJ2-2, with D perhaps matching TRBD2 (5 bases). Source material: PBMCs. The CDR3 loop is CAWSFSATTGELFF. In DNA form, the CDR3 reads TGTGCCTGGAGTTTTAGCGCCACCACCGGGGAGCTGTTTTTT.